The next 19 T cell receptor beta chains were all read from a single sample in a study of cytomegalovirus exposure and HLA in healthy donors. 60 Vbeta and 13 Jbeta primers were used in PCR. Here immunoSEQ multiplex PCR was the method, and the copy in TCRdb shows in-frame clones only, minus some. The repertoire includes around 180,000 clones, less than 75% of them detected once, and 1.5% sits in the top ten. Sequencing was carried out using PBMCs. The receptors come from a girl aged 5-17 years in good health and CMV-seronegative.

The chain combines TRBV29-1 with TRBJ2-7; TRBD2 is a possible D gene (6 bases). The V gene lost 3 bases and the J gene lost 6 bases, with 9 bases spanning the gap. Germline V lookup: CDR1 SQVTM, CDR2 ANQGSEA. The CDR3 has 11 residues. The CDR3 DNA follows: TGCAGCGTTGAGGAGGGAAGCGAGCAGTACTTC. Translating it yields CSVEEGSEQYF.

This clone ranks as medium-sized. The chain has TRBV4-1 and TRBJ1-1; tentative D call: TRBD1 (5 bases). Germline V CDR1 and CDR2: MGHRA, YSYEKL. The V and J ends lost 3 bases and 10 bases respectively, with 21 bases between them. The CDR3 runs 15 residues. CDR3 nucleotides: TGCGCCAGCAGCCATGCCTCGGACACCTCCGATAGAGCTTTCTTT. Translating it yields CASSHASDTSDRAFF.

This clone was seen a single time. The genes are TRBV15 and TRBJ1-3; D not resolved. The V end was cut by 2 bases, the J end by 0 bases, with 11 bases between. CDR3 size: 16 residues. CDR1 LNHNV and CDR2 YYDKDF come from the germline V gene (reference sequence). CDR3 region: CATSRSPLDSGNTIYF. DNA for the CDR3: TGTGCCACCAGCAGATCCCCTTTAGACTCTGGAAACACCATATATTTT.

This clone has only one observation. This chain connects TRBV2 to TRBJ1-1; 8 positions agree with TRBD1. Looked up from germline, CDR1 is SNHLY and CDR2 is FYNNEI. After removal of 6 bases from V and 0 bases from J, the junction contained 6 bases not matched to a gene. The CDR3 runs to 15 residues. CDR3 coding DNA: TGTGCCAGCAGGGGGACAGGTTTCATGAACACTGAAGCTTTCTTT. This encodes CASRGTGFMNTEAFF.

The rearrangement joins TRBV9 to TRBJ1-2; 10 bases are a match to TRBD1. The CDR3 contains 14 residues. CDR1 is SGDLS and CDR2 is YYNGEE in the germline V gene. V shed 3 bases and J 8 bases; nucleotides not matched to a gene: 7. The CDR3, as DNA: TGTGCCAGCAGCGCGAGGGACAGGGGTGACGGCTACACCTTC. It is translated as CASSARDRGDGYTF.

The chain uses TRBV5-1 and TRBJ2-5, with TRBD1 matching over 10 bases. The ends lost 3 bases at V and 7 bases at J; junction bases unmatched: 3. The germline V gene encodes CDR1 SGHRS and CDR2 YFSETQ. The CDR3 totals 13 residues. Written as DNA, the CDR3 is TGCGCCAGCAGCTACGGACAGGGGGGGACCCAGTACTTC. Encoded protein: CASSYGQGGTQYF.

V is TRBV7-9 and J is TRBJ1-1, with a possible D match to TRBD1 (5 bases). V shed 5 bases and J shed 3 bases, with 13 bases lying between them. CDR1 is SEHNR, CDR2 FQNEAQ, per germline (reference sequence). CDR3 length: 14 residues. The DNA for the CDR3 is TGTGCCAGCAGCCCCCGGGGGTTTCACACTGAAGCTTTCTTT. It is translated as CASSPRGFHTEAFF.

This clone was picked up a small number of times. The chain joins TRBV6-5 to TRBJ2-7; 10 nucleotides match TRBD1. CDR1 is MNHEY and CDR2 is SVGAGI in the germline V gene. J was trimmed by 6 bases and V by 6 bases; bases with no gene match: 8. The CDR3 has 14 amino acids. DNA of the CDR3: TGTGCCAGCAGCCAGGGACAGGGGACAGTCGAGCAGTACTTC. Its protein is CASSQGQGTVEQYF.

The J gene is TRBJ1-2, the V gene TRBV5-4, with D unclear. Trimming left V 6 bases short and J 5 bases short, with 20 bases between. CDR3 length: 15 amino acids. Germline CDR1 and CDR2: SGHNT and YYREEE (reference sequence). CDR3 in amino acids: CASTRGSGEGYGYTF. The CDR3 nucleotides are TGTGCCAGCACGAGAGGATCCGGGGAAGGATATGGCTACACCTTC.

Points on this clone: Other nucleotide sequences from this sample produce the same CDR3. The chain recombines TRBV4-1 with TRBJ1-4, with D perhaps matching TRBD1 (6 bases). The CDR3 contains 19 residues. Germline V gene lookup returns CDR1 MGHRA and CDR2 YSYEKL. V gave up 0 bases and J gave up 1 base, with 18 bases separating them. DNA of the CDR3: TGCGCCAGCAGCCAAGATCGCGGGGGGCGACTAGGAACTAATGAAAAACTGTTTTTT. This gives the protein CASSQDRGGRLGTNEKLFF.

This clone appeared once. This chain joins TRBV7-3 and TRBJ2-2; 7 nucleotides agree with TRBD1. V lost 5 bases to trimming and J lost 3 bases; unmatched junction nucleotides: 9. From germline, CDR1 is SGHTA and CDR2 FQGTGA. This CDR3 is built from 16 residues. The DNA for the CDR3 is TGTGCCAGCAGCCTTACGACAGGGCCCTACACCGGGGAGCTGTTTTTT. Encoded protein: CASSLTTGPYTGELFF.

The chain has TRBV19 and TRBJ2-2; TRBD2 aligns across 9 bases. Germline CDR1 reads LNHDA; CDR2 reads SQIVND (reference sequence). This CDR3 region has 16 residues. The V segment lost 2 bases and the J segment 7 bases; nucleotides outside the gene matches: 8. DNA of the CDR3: TGTGCCAGTAGTATACCTAGCGGGGTTACGGGCGGGGAGCTGTTTTTT. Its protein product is CASSIPSGVTGGELFF.

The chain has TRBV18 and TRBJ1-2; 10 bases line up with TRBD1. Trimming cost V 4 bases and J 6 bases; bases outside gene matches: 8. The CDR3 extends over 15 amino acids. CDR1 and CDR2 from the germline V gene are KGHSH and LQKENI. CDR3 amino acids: CASSLRWDRGDGYTF. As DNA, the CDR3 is TGTGCCAGCTCACTGAGGTGGGACAGGGGCGATGGCTACACCTTC.

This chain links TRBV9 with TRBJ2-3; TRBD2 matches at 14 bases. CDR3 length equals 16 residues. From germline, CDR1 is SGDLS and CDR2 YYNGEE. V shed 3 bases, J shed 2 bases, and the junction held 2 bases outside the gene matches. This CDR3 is CASSGTSGGNTDTQYF. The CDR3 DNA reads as TGTGCCAGCAGCGGGACTAGCGGGGGGAACACAGATACGCAGTATTTT.

The CDR3 DNA is TGCGCCAGCAGCCCCGTCGGGGTTCCGAACACTGAAGCTTTCTTT. This sequence encodes CASSPVGVPNTEAFF. This rearrangement joins TRBV5-1 to TRBJ1-1; D is undetermined. The length of the CDR3 is 15 residues. The germline gives CDR1 SGHRS, CDR2 YFSETQ. Trimming shortened V by 4 bases and J by 1 base, and 14 bases separated the two germline ends.

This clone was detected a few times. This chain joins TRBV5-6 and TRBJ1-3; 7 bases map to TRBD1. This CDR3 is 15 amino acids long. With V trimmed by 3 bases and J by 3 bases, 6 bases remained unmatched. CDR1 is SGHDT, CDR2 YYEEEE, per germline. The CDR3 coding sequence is TGTGCCAGCAGCTCACAGGGGATTCGTGGAAACACCATATATTTT. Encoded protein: CASSSQGIRGNTIYF.

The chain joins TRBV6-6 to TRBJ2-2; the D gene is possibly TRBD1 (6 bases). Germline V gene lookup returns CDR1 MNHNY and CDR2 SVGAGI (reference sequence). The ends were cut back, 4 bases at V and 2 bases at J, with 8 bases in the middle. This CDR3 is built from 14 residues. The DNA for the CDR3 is TGTGCCAGCAGTTGGACAGAAAACACCGGGGAGCTGTTTTTT. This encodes CASSWTENTGELFF.

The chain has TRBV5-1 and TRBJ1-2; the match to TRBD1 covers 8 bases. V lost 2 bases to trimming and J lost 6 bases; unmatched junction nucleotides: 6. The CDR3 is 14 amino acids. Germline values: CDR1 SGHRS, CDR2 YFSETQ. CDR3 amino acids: CASSLAQGGDGYTF. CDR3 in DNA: TGCGCCAGCAGCTTAGCACAGGGGGGGGATGGCTACACCTTC.

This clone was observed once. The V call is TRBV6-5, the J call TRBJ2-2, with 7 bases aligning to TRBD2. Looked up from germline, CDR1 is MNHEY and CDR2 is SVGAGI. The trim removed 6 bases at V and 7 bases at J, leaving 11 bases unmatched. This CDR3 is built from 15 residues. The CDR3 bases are TGTGCCAGCAGCCCCCGTTGGGCTAGCGGCGGGGAGCTGTTTTTT. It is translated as CASSPRWASGGELFF.